This T cell receptor (beta chain) was identified in a study of cytomegalovirus exposure and HLA in healthy donors. Study details: Around 85 million unique TCR sequences came from HLA-typed donors in an early release. Study-wide results and limits: V segments that were indistinguishable, TRBV6-2 and TRBV6-3 among them, were omitted from analysis. Most sequenced TCRs were rare (though some public TCRs occurred in many donors).

The CDR3 consists of 15 residues. With V trimmed by 3 bases and J by 3 bases, 7 bases remained unmatched. Germline values: CDR1 LNHDA, CDR2 SQIVND (reference sequence). A multiplex PCR was run with 60 Vbeta primers and 13 Jbeta primers. The assay was immunoSEQ multiplex PCR, and TCRdb's table has in-frame clones only and misses some. The table records approximately 170,000 clones, 81% of them present only once. A note on this clone: As yet, its antigen is unknown.

The TCR originated in a man over 45 in good health and CMV-seropositive. Sequencing was done on a sample of PBMCs. V usage is TRBV19 and J usage is TRBJ2-7; the match to TRBD1 covers 8 bases. The CDR3 is CASSIPDRGHYEQYF. The CDR3 coding sequence is TGTGCCAGTAGTATCCCCGACAGGGGTCACTACGAGCAGTACTTC.